These 27 T cell receptor beta chains share one sample of origin, sequenced in a study of blood T cell repertoires in COVID-19. Measured with immunoSEQ multiplex PCR; TCRdb has only the in-frame clones, and not every one. The table has about 120,000 clones, about 90% seen once; the top ten hold about 8%. The specimen was peripheral blood. All receptors derive from a man aged 70 or older who had recovered from COVID-19.

The chain couples TRBV7-9 to TRBJ2-1, with TRBD2 matching over 8 bases. The germline CDR1 and CDR2 sequences are SEHNR and FQNEAQ (reference sequence). The CDR3 sequence is 15 residues long. With 4 bases clipped from V and 7 bases from J, the junction kept 9 bases outside the gene matches. The CDR3 DNA is TGTGCCAGCAGCTCAACTCGGGGGGGCCTAAATGAGCAGTTCTTC. This sequence encodes CASSSTRGGLNEQFF.

V and J are TRBV25-1 and TRBJ1-1; tentatively, D is TRBD1 (5 bases). The V gene lost 6 bases and the J gene lost 8 bases, with 16 bases spanning the gap. This CDR3 comprises 13 residues. The germline CDR1 and CDR2 sequences are MGHDK and SYGVNS. CDR3 region: CASRNVGGSEAFF. CDR3 DNA sequence: TGTGCCAGCAGGAATGTCGGGGGGTCGGAAGCTTTCTTT.

The chain joins TRBV28 to TRBJ2-7; maybe TRBD1 (5 bases). The CDR3 sequence is 14 residues long. Germline CDR1 is MDHEN and CDR2 is SYDVKM. V was trimmed by 6 bases and J by 3 bases, leaving 15 bases between them. CDR3 sequence reads: CASRPPRQFYEQYF. CDR3 sequence (DNA): TGTGCCAGCAGGCCTCCACGACAGTTCTACGAGCAGTACTTC. Based on the CDR3 plus reference TRBV28 and TRBJ2-7, the full variable domain is DVKVTQSSRYLVKRTGEKVFLECVQDMDHENMFWYRQDPGLGLRLIYFSYDVKMKEKGDIPEGYSVSREKKERFSLILESASTNQTSMYLCASRPPRQFYEQYFGPGTRLTVT.

This chain joins TRBV5-1 and TRBJ1-4; the D gene is possibly TRBD1 (6 bases). Germline lookup yields CDR1 SGHRS and CDR2 YFSETQ. Trimming left V 4 bases short and J 5 bases short, with 15 bases between. This CDR3 comprises 15 residues. DNA of the CDR3: TGCGCCAGCAGCCAATGGGACGGACAGAATGAAAAACTGTTTTTT. As protein: CASSQWDGQNEKLFF.

V usage is TRBV7-3 and J usage is TRBJ1-2; tentative D call: TRBD1 (5 bases). Germline V CDR1 and CDR2: SGHTA, FQGTGA. The germline V and J ends were trimmed by 7 bases and 0 bases, with 9 bases remaining between them. This CDR3 has 13 residues. The CDR3 bases are TGTGCCAGCAACAGGACAACTAACTATGGCTACACCTTC. Protein product: CASNRTTNYGYTF.

This clone appeared a few times. This chain connects TRBV29-1 to TRBJ2-1; 9 nucleotides agree with TRBD2. The germline V gene has CDR1 SQVTM and CDR2 ANQGSEA. V gave up 7 bases and J gave up 11 bases; unmatched junction bases: 12. The CDR3 is 13 residues long. The CDR3 loop is CSGVGAGGRQQFF. The CDR3 DNA reads as TGCAGCGGCGTGGGGGCGGGGGGGCGGCAGCAGTTCTTC.

This sequence joins TRBV30 and TRBJ2-5, with 8 bases fitting TRBD2. CDR1 is GTSNPN and CDR2 is SVGIG in the germline V gene (reference sequence). The ends lost 3 bases at V and 5 bases at J; junction bases unmatched: 8. The CDR3 covers 14 residues. The CDR3 protein is CAWRGTRGTETQYF. As DNA, the CDR3 is TGTGCCTGGAGGGGGACTAGAGGGACCGAGACCCAGTACTTC.

The chain has TRBV10-3 and TRBJ1-2, with a tentative D call TRBD1 (6 bases). CDR1 and CDR2 from the germline V gene are ENHRY and SYGVKD. Trimming took off 5 bases at V and 1 base at J, with 11 bases between the two ends. The CDR3 totals 14 residues. CDR3: CAISSGQSNYGYTF. CDR3 DNA: TGTGCCATCAGTAGCGGACAGAGTAACTATGGCTACACCTTC.

The chain uses TRBV19 and TRBJ1-5; 8 bases align to TRBD1. There are 15 residues in the CDR3. J gave up 4 bases and V 9 bases, and 11 bases lay outside the gene matches. CDR1 is LNHDA, CDR2 SQIVND, per germline (reference sequence). The CDR3 sequence is CASNRPGQENQPQHF. The CDR3 DNA reads as TGTGCCAGCAACCGCCCGGGACAGGAAAATCAGCCCCAGCATTTT.

The chain carries TRBV25-1 and TRBJ2-4; TRBD1 agrees at 7 bases. The V gene's germline CDR1 is MGHDK and CDR2 SYGVNS. The V and J ends lost 4 bases and 3 bases, in that order; junction bases with no gene match: 9. The CDR3 has 16 residues. The CDR3 loop is CASSGRQGRGKNIQYF. As DNA, the CDR3 is TGTGCCAGCAGTGGGAGACAGGGTCGGGGCAAAAACATTCAGTACTTC.

This clone was counted ten times or more. The chain links TRBV9 to TRBJ2-7; a possible D gene is TRBD1 (7 bases). This CDR3 comprises 13 residues. CDR1 SGDLS and CDR2 YYNGEE come from the germline V gene. V shed 0 bases and J shed 9 bases, with 13 bases lying between them. CDR3 in DNA: TGTGCCAGCAGCGTAGAGGAGGGGGCGCGGCAGTACTTC. Translation: CASSVEEGARQYF.

This chain connects TRBV25-1 to TRBJ1-2, with D perhaps matching TRBD1 (5 bases). This CDR3 comprises 16 residues. The germline V gene has CDR1 MGHDK and CDR2 SYGVNS. V lost 3 bases and J 3 bases, leaving 17 bases between the germline ends. CDR3 loop: CASSDDSPVGYYGYTF. The CDR3 DNA reads TGTGCCAGCAGTGATGACAGTCCCGTAGGGTACTATGGCTACACCTTC.

This sequence joins TRBV5-1 and TRBJ2-7; D might be TRBD1 (6 bases). The V and J ends lost 3 bases and 3 bases respectively, with 16 bases between them. Looked up from germline, CDR1 is SGHRS and CDR2 is YFSETQ. This CDR3 contains 15 residues. The CDR3: CASSSTFRGGYEQYF. The DNA of the CDR3 is TGCGCCAGCAGCTCAACATTCAGAGGGGGCTACGAGCAGTACTTC.

This clone was observed a single time. The chain carries TRBV5-8 and TRBJ2-5; 12 nucleotides match TRBD2. V dropped 4 bases and J dropped 2; count of bases not matched to a gene: 6. From germline, CDR1 is SGHTS and CDR2 YDEGEE. The CDR3 is 16 amino acids. The CDR3 loop reads CASSKGTSGSQETQYF. CDR3 DNA: TGTGCCAGCAGCAAAGGGACTAGCGGGTCGCAAGAGACCCAGTACTTC.

This clone was seen a handful of times. The chain couples TRBV4-2 to TRBJ2-7; TRBD2 is a possible D gene (6 bases). The CDR3 is 16 amino acids. Germline V gene lookup returns CDR1 LGHNA and CDR2 YNFKEQ. V lost 3 bases and J 2 bases, leaving 17 bases between the germline ends. The CDR3 nucleotides read TGTGCCAGCAGCCATGGGGGGACGACAGTTCCCTACGAGCAGTACTTC. Its translation is CASSHGGTTVPYEQYF.

The rearrangement uses TRBV7-9 and TRBJ2-7; D perhaps matches TRBD1 (6 bases). This CDR3 is built from 14 residues. Trimming pared 1 base from V and 3 bases from J, leaving 10 bases between. Germline assignment: CDR1 SEHNR and CDR2 FQNEAQ (reference sequence). The CDR3 DNA reads as TGTGCCAGCAGCTTAGTTTCAGGGGACTACGAGCAGTACTTC. As protein: CASSLVSGDYEQYF.

The chain employs TRBV4-1 and TRBJ1-4; D is possibly TRBD1 (6 bases). The CDR3 contains 16 residues. V dropped 2 bases and J dropped 7 bases, with 17 bases sitting between them. Germline V gene data show CDR1 as MGHRA and CDR2 as YSYEKL. The CDR3 DNA sequence: TGCGCCAGCAGCCAATCGCATTTGAACAGGGTTGAAAAACTGTTTTTT. Amino acids: CASSQSHLNRVEKLFF.

The chain uses TRBV5-1 and TRBJ2-7; TRBD1 agrees at 7 bases. CDR3 size: 16 residues. V trimming: 4 bases; J trimming: 4 bases; junction bases outside the gene matches: 14. CDR1 and CDR2 from the germline V gene are SGHRS and YFSETQ. Written as DNA, the CDR3 is TGCGCCAGCAGCGCGACAGGGACCGGATGGGGGTACGAGCAGTACTTC. This sequence encodes CASSATGTGWGYEQYF.

The chain combines TRBV5-6 with TRBJ2-6; 7 bases line up with TRBD2. The CDR3 runs to 15 residues. Unmatched junction bases numbered 3, after V lost 2 bases and J lost 4 bases. CDR1 is SGHDT and CDR2 is YYEEEE in the germline V gene. CDR3 protein: CASSFGGSGANVLTF. CDR3 nucleotide sequence: TGTGCCAGCAGCTTCGGGGGGTCCGGGGCCAACGTCCTGACTTTC. The full variable domain, its missing parts supplied by reference TRBV5-6 and TRBJ2-6, is DAGVTQSPTHLIKTRGQQVTLRCSPKSGHDTVSWYQQALGQGPQFIFQYYEEEERQRGNFPDRFSGHQFPNYSSELNVNALLLGDSALYLCASSFGGSGANVLTFGAGSRLTVL.

The chain has TRBV27 and TRBJ1-2, with TRBD1 matching 11 bases. The germline CDR1 and CDR2 sequences are MNHEY and SMNVEV (reference sequence). This CDR3 spans 16 amino acids. The ends lost 5 bases at V and 4 bases at J; junction bases unmatched: 9. CDR3 DNA sequence: TGTGCCAGCAGTCCCGGACAGGGGGCGCTGGGCTATGGCTACACCTTC. Amino acids: CASSPGQGALGYGYTF.

The chain combines TRBV4-1 with TRBJ1-1; perhaps TRBD1 as D (6 bases). The CDR3 length is 15 residues. The germline gives CDR1 MGHRA, CDR2 YSYEKL. V was cut by 3 bases and J by 1 base, with 12 bases left in between. This CDR3 reads CASSQDGQPNTEAFF. As DNA, the CDR3 is TGCGCCAGCAGCCAGGACGGACAGCCGAACACTGAAGCTTTCTTT.

This clone has a single count. V and J are TRBV5-8 and TRBJ1-4; the D gene is possibly TRBD1 (6 bases). Germline lookup yields CDR1 SGHTS and CDR2 YDEGEE. Trimming stripped 2 bases from V and 10 bases from J, with 15 bases between. The CDR3 contains 14 residues. CDR3 loop: CASSFQGRGVKLFF. The CDR3 region has the DNA TGTGCCAGCAGCTTTCAGGGGCGCGGTGTAAAACTGTTTTTT.

The V gene is TRBV10-1, the J gene TRBJ2-2; 8 nucleotides align to TRBD1. J lost 10 bases, V lost 7 bases, and 8 bases had no gene match. The V gene's germline CDR1 is WNHNN and CDR2 SYGVQD (reference sequence). CDR3 length: 13 amino acids. The CDR3 bases are TGCGCCAGCACCGGACAGGGTTGTCTGGAGCTGTTTTTT. This translates into CASTGQGCLELFF.

V usage is TRBV7-3 and J usage is TRBJ2-7; 10 nucleotides align to TRBD1. V shed 4 bases, J shed 6 bases, and the junction held 3 bases outside the gene matches. Germline values: CDR1 SGHTA, CDR2 FQGTGA. CDR3 length: 13 amino acids. CDR3 region: CASSSTGGSEQYF. The CDR3 bases are TGTGCCAGCAGCTCGACAGGGGGCTCCGAGCAGTACTTC.

This chain connects TRBV2 to TRBJ1-4; D gene ambiguous. Deletions cut 5 bases from V and 0 bases from J, with 7 bases between. Germline assignment: CDR1 SNHLY and CDR2 FYNNEI. The CDR3 consists of 14 residues. CDR3 sequence (DNA): TGTGCCAGCAGTAACACCGCAACTAATGAAAAACTGTTTTTT. Protein sequence: CASSNTATNEKLFF. Supplemented by reference TRBV2 and TRBJ1-4, the full variable domain reads EPEVTQTPSHQVTQMGQEVILRCVPISNHLYFYWYRQILGQKVEFLVSFYNNEISEKSEIFDDQFSVERPDGSNFTLKIRSTKLEDSAMYFCASSNTATNEKLFFGSGTQLSVL.

Ten or more counts support this clone. J is TRBJ1-6 and V is TRBV28; D not resolved. The CDR3 covers 19 residues. Germline loops: CDR1 MDHEN, CDR2 SYDVKM. Trimming cost V 2 bases and J 0 bases, with 17 bases left between them. CDR3 nucleotides: TGTGCCAGCAGTTTAATAGGCAGGTTCGCGTTCTCCTATAATTCACCCCTCCACTTT. Translated, it gives CASSLIGRFAFSYNSPLHF. The complete variable domain, with remaining parts taken from reference TRBV28 and TRBJ1-6, reads DVKVTQSSRYLVKRTGEKVFLECVQDMDHENMFWYRQDPGLGLRLIYFSYDVKMKEKGDIPEGYSVSREKKERFSLILESASTNQTSMYLCASSLIGRFAFSYNSPLHFGNGTRLTVT.

The chain uses TRBV7-8 and TRBJ2-1, with 13 bases lining up with TRBD2. With V trimmed by 5 bases and J by 7 bases, 5 bases remained unmatched. From germline, CDR1 is SGHVS and CDR2 FQNEAQ. The length of the CDR3 is 15 residues. CDR3 sequence: CASSPRTSGRNEQFF. CDR3 nucleotide sequence: TGTGCCAGCAGCCCACGGACTAGCGGGAGAAATGAGCAGTTCTTC.